This TCR beta chain was profiled in a study of shared clonotypes between healthy human individuals. Assay: immunoSEQ multiplex PCR; the TCRdb copy retains only in-frame clones and omits some. Found here are over 2 million clones, about 95% of them singletons; the top ten hold 1% to 1.3%. Selected positively for CCR7 and CD45RO-negative, naive CD8 cells excluded terminally differentiated effector memory CD45RA+ cells. Notes on this clone: Its antigen is currently unknown.

The CDR3 is made up of 14 amino acids. Germline loops: CDR1 SGDLS, CDR2 YYNGEE. Trimming removed 2 bases from V and 3 bases from J; junction bases left unmatched: 5. Points from the study as a whole: Estimated richness was generally greater in naive than memory subsets.

The sequence was collected from a man younger than 35 in good health. The V call is TRBV9, the J call TRBJ2-7; 7 bases are a match to TRBD1. Sequenced input: naive CD8+ T cells sorted from blood. DNA of the CDR3: TGTGCCAGCAGCGTCCGGGACAGCAACTACGAGCAGTACTTC. It is translated as CASSVRDSNYEQYF.